Detailed here is one T cell receptor (beta chain). Libraries were prepared by immunoSEQ multiplex PCR; TCRdb keeps only in-frame clonotypes and omits some of them. The sample includes more than 45,000 clones, around 80% seen only once; the top ten take 1% to 1.2%. Single viable CD3+CD4+CD8-CD45RO+ cells were sorted as the memory CD4+ T cells. These data are taken from a study of memory CD4+ T cells and cytomegalovirus serostatus. This receptor was identified in an adult in good health and CMV-seronegative. The source material was memory CD4+ T cells from blood.

CDR3 nucleotides: TGTGCCTGGAGGGGGAGTAGCACAGATACGCAGTATTTT. Residues: CAWRGSSTDTQYF. The rearrangement uses TRBV30 and TRBJ2-3, with D possibly matching TRBD2 (5 bases). The germline CDR1 and CDR2 sequences are GTSNPN and SVGIG (reference sequence). The CDR3 is 13 amino acids. V lost 3 bases and J lost 0, with 7 bases in between.